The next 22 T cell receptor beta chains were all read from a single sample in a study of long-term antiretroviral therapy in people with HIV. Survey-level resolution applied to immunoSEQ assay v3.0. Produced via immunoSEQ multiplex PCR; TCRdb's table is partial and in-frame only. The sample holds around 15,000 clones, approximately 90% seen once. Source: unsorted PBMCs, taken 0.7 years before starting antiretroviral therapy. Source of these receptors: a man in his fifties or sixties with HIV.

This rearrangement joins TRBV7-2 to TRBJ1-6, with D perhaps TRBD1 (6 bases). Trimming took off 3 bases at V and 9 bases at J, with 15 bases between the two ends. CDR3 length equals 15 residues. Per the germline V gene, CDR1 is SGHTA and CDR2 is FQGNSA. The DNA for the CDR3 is TGTGCCAGCAGCTTTGGACAGCCGGGGGTTTCACCCCTCCACTTT. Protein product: CASSFGQPGVSPLHF.

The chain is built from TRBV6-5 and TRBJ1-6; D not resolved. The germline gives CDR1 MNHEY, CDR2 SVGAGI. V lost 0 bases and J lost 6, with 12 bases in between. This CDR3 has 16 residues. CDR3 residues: CASSYSRVEGNSPLHF. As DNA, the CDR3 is TGTGCCAGCAGTTACTCTCGGGTCGAGGGTAATTCACCCCTCCACTTT.

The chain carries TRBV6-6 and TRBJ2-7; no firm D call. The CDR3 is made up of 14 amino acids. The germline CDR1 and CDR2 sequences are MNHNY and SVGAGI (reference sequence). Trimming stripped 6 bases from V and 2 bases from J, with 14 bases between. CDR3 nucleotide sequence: TGTGCCAGCAGCGAAAACAGCTTAACCTACGAGCAGTACTTC. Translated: CASSENSLTYEQYF.

The CDR3 DNA reads TGTGCCACCAGGGAGGGGACAACTAATGAAAAACTGTTTTTT. Translating gives CATREGTTNEKLFF. This chain links TRBV15 with TRBJ1-4, with D possibly being TRBD1 (5 bases). CDR1 is LNHNV and CDR2 is YYDKDF in the germline V gene (reference sequence). The CDR3 is 14 residues long. Trimming pared 6 bases from V and 0 bases from J, leaving 8 bases between.

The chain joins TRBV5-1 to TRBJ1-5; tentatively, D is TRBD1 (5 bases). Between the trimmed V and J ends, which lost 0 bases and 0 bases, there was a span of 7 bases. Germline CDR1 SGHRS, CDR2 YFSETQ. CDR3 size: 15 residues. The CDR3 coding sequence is TGCGCCAGCAGCTTGGGGGGACTTAGCAATCAGCCCCAGCATTTT. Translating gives CASSLGGLSNQPQHF.

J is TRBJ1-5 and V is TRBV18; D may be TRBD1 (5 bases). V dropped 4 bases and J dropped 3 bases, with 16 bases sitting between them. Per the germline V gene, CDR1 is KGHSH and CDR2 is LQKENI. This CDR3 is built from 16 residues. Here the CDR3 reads CASSRDRLGANQPQHF. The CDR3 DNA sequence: TGTGCCAGCTCACGGGACCGGTTAGGGGCCAATCAGCCCCAGCATTTT.

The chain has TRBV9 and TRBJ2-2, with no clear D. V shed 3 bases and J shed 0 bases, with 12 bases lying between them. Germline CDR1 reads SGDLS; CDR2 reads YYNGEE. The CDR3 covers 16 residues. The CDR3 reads CASSALTEANTGELFF. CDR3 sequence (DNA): TGTGCCAGCAGCGCCTTGACGGAAGCGAACACCGGGGAGCTGTTTTTT.

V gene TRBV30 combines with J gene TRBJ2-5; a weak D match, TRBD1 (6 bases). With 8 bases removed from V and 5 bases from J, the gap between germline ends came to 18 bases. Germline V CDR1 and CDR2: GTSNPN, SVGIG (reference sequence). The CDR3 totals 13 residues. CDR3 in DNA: TGTGCCCTGGAGGTCGCAGGGGCCGAGACCCAGTACTTC. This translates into CALEVAGAETQYF.

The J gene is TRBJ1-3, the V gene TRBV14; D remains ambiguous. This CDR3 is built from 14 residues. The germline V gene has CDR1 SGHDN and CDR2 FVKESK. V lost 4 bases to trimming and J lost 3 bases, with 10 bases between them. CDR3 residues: CASSPIWSGNTIYF. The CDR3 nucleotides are TGTGCCAGCAGCCCCATTTGGAGTGGAAACACCATATATTTT.

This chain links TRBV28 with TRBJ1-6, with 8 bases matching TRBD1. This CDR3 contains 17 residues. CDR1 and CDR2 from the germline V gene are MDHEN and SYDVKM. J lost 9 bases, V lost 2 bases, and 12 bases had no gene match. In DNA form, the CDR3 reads TGTGCCAGCAGTTTAGGTGACAGGGGAGGGTTGCGTTCACCCCTCCACTTT. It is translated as CASSLGDRGGLRSPLHF.

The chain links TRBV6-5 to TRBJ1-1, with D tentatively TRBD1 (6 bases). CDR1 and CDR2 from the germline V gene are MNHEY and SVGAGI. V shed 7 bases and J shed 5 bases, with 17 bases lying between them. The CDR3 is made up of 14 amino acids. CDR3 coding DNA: TGTGCCAGCACCAGGAGCAACAGGGTGACTGAAGCTTTCTTT. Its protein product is CASTRSNRVTEAFF.

The CDR3 sequence is CAISIGQGDTEAFF. CDR3 sequence (DNA): TGTGCCATCAGTATAGGACAGGGGGACACTGAAGCTTTCTTT. This chain connects TRBV10-3 to TRBJ1-1, with 10 positions matching TRBD1. V trimming: 5 bases; J trimming: 3 bases; junction bases outside the gene matches: 3. The germline V gene encodes CDR1 ENHRY and CDR2 SYGVKD. This CDR3 is built from 14 residues.

CDR3 in amino acids: CASSAQPGLVSNEQFF. The DNA for the CDR3 is TGTGCCAGCAGTGCCCAGCCGGGACTAGTCTCCAATGAGCAGTTCTTC. The chain joins TRBV6-1 to TRBJ2-1; TRBD2 matches at 8 bases. Losses at the gene ends were 4 bases for V and 6 bases for J; bases not matched to a gene: 11. CDR1 is MNHNS, CDR2 SASEGT, per germline. The CDR3 totals 16 residues.

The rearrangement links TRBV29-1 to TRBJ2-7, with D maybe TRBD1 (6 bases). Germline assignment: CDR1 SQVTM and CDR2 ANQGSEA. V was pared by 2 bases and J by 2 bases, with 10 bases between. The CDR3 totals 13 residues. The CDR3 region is CSVELTGTYEQYF. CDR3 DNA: TGCAGCGTTGAATTGACAGGAACCTACGAGCAGTACTTC.

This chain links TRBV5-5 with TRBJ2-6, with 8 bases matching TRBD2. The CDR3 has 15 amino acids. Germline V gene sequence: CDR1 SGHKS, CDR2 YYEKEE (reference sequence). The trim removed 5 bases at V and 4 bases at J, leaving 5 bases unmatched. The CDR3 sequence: CASSLGGAGANVLTF. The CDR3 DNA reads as TGTGCCAGCAGTCTCGGGGGGGCAGGGGCCAACGTCCTGACTTTC.

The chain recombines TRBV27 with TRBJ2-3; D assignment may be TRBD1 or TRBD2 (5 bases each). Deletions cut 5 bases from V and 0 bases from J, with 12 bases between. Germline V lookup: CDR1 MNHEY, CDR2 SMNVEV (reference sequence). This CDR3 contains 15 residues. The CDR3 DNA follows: TGTGCCAGCAGTCTACTGAGGGGTAGCACAGATACGCAGTATTTT. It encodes CASSLLRGSTDTQYF.

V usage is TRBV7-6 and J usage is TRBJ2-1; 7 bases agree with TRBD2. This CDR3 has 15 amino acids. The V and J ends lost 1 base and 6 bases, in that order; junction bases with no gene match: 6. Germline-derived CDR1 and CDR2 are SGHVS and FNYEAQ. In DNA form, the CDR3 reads TGTGCCAGCAGCTTAGTTGGCGGGAGTTCCAATGAGCAGTTCTTC. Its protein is CASSLVGGSSNEQFF.

The DNA for the CDR3 is TGTGCCATCAGCCAGGGCCTTATCTATGGCTACACCTTC. It yields the protein CAISQGLIYGYTF. The chain couples TRBV10-3 to TRBJ1-2, with D perhaps TRBD1 (5 bases). The germline V and J ends were trimmed by 6 bases and 4 bases, with 12 bases remaining between them. Germline V lookup: CDR1 ENHRY, CDR2 SYGVKD. CDR3 length: 13 amino acids.

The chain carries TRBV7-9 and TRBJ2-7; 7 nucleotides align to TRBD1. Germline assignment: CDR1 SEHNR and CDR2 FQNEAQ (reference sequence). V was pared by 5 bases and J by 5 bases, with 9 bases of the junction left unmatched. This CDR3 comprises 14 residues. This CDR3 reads CASSTGDPSNEQYF. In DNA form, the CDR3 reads TGTGCCAGCAGCACAGGGGACCCCTCTAACGAGCAGTACTTC.

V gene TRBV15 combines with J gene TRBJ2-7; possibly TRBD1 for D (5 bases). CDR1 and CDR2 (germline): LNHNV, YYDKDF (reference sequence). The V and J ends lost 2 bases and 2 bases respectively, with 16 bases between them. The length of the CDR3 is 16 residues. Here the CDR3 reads CATSRHFRDQTYEQYF. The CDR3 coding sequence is TGTGCCACCAGCAGACACTTCAGGGATCAAACCTACGAGCAGTACTTC.

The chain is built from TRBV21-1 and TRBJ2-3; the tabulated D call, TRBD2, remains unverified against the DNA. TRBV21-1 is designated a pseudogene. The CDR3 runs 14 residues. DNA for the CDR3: TGTGCCAGCAGCAAACCTAGCGGGAAGGATACGCAGTATTTT. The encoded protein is CASSKPSGKDTQYF.

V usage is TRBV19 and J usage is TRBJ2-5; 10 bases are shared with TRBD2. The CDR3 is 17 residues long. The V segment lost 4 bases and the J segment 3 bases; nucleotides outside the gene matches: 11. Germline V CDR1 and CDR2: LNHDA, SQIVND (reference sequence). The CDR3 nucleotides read TGTGCCAGTAGTACTACCGGGCTAGCGGGAGAGGAAGAGACCCAGTACTTC. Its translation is CASSTTGLAGEEETQYF.